These 5 T cell receptor beta chains share one sample of origin, sequenced in a study of T cell responses to AZD1222 COVID-19 vaccine. Using immunoSEQ multiplex PCR, the repertoire was profiled, and TCRdb retains in-frame clones only, with some absent. The sample includes 140,000 or so clones, 80% to 95% of them seen just once. The specimen was peripheral blood, collected 28 days after the second AZD1222 dose. These receptors all stem from an adult who received the AZD1222 COVID-19 vaccine.

Comments on this clone: At the DNA level, this CDR3 is encoded by other sequences in the same sample as well. The rearrangement uses TRBV27 and TRBJ1-2; TRBD1 matches 9 bases. CDR1 is MNHEY and CDR2 is SMNVEV in the germline V gene (reference sequence). The CDR3 has 13 residues. Trimming at V came to 5 bases and at J to 5 bases, leaving 3 bases not matched to a gene. The CDR3 loop is CASSLGTGYGYTF. CDR3 DNA: TGTGCCAGCAGTCTCGGGACAGGGTATGGCTACACCTTC.

This clone was observed a single time. The rearrangement links TRBV18 to TRBJ2-3; TRBD1 agrees at 9 bases. The CDR3 has 14 amino acids. The V segment lost 6 bases and the J segment 4 bases; nucleotides outside the gene matches: 5. Per the germline V gene, CDR1 is KGHSH and CDR2 is LQKENI. The CDR3 sequence is CASSMGQGADTQYF. The DNA for the CDR3 is TGTGCCAGCTCTATGGGACAGGGCGCAGATACGCAGTATTTT.

The chain combines TRBV2 with TRBJ2-7, with no clear D. Per germline, CDR1 SNHLY and CDR2 FYNNEI. The CDR3 covers 11 residues. V was cut by 7 bases and J by 6 bases, with 10 bases left in between. The CDR3 sequence is CASITHVEQYF. CDR3 DNA: TGTGCCAGCATTACGCATGTCGAGCAGTACTTC.

The V gene is TRBV19, the J gene TRBJ2-3; TRBD2 agrees at 7 bases. The V and J ends lost 5 bases and 2 bases, in that order; junction bases with no gene match: 1. The CDR3 has 13 residues. The germline V gene encodes CDR1 LNHDA and CDR2 SQIVND (reference sequence). The CDR3 nucleotides are TGTGCCAGTAGTCTAGCGGTCACAGATACGCAGTATTTT. It translates to CASSLAVTDTQYF. The full variable domain, in which reference TRBV19 and TRBJ2-3 provide the parts outside the CDR3, is DGGITQSPKYLFRKEGQNVTLSCEQNLNHDAMYWYRQDPGQGLRLIYYSQIVNDFQKGDIAEGYSVSREKKESFPLTVTSAQKNPTAFYLCASSLAVTDTQYFGPGTRLTVL.

V is TRBV3-1 (or the pseudogene TRBV3-2) and J is TRBJ1-2; a possible D gene is TRBD1 (5 bases). Trimming stripped 0 bases from V and 5 bases from J, with 13 bases between. This CDR3 spans 15 amino acids. The V gene's germline CDR1 is LGHDT and CDR2 YNNKEL (reference sequence). The CDR3 sequence: CASSQEWSQAYGYTF. CDR3 DNA: TGTGCCAGCAGCCAAGAGTGGTCACAGGCATATGGCTACACCTTC.